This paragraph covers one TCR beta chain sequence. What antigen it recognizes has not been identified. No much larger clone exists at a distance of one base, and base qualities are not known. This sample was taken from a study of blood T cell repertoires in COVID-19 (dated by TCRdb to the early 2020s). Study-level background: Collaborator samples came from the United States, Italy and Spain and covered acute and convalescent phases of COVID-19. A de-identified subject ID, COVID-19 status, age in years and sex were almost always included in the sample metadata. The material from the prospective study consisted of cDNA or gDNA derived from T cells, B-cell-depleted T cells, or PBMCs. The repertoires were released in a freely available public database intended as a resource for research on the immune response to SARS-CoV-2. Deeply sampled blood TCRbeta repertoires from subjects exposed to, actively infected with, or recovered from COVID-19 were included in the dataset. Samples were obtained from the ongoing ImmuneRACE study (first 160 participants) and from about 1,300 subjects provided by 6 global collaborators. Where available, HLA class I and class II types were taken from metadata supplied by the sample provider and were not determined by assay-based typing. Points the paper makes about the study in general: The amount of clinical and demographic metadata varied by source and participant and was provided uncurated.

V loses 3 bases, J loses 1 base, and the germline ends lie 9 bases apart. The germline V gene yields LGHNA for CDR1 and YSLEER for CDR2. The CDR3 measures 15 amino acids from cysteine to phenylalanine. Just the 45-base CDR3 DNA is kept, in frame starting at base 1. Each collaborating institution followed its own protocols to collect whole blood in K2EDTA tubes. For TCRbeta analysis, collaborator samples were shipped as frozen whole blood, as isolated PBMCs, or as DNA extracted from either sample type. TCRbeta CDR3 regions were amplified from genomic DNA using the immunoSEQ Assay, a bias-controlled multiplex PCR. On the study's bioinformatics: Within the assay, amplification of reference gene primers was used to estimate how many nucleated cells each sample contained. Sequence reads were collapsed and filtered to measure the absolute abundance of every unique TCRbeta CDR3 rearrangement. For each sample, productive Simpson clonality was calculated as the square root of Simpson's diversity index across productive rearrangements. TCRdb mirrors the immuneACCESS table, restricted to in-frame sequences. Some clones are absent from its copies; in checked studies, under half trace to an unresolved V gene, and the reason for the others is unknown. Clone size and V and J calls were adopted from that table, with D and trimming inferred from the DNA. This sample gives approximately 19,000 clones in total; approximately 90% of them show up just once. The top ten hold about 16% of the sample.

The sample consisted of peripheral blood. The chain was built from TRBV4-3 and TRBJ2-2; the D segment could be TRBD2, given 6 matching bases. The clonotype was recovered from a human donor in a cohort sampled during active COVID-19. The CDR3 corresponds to CASSQGGQNTGELFF. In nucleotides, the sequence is TGCGCCAGCAGCCAGGGAGGACAGAACACCGGGGAGCTGTTTTTT.